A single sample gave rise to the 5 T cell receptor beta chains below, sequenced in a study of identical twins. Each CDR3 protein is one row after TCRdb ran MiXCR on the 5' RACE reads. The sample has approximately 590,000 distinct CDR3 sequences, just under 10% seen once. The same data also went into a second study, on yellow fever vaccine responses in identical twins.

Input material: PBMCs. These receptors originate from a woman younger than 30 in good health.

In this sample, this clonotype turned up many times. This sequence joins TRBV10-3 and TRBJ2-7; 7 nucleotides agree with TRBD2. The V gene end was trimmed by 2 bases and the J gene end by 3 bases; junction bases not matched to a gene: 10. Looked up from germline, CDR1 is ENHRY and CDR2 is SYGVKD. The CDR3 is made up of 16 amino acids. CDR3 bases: TGTGCCATCAGTGAGATGGGGCTAGCGGTCGGCTACGAGCAGTACTTC. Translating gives CAISEMGLAVGYEQYF.

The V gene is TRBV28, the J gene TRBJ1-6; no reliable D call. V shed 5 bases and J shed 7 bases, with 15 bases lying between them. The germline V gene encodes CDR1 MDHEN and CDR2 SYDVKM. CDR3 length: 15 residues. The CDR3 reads CASSLSKGLNSPLHF. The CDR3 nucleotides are TGTGCCAGCAGTCTAAGCAAAGGGCTCAATTCACCCCTCCACTTT.

The DNA of the CDR3 is TGTGCCAGAAGCTTGGTACGGACAGGGGACTACGAGCAGTACTTC. The encoded protein is CARSLVRTGDYEQYF. The rearrangement uses TRBV5-3 and TRBJ2-7; 9 bases match TRBD1. TRBV5-3 falls under the ORF class, with uncertain function. The CDR3 extends over 15 amino acids. The V and J ends lost 0 bases and 3 bases, in that order; junction bases with no gene match: 4.

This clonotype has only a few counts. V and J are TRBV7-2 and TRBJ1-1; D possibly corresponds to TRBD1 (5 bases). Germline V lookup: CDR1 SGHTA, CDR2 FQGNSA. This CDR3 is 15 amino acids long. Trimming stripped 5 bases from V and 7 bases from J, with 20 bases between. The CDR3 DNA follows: TGTGCCAGCAGCAGACCTGGGGGGGGGTCGAGTGAAGCTTTCTTT. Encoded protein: CASSRPGGGSSEAFF.

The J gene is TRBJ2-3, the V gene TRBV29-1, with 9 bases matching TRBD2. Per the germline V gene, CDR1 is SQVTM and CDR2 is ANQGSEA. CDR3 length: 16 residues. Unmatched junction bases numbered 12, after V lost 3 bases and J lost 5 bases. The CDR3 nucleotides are TGCAGCGTTGAGGAAGGAATAGCGGGAGCGGTAGATACGCAGTATTTT. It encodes CSVEEGIAGAVDTQYF.